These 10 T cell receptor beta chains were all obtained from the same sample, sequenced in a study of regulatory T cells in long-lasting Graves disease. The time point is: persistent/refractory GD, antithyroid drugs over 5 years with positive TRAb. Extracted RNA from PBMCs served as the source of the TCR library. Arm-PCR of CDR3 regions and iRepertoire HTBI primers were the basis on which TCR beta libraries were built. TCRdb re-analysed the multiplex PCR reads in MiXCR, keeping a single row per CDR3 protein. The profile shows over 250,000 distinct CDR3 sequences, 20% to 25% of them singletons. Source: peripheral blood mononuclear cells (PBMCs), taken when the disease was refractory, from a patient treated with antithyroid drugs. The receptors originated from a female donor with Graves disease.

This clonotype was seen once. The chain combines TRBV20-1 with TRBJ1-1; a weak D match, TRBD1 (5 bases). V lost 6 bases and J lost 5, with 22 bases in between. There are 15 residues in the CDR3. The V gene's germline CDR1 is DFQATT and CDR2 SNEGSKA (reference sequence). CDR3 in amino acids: CSAESNRLERTEAFF. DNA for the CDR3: TGCAGTGCCGAGTCGAACAGGCTCGAGAGGACTGAAGCTTTCTTT.

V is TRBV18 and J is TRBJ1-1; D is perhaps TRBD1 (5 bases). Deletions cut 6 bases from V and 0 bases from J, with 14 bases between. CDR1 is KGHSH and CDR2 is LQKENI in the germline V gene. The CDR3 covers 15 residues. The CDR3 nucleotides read TGTGCCAGCTCCCCATCCAGGGAAATGAACACTGAAGCTTTCTTT. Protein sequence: CASSPSREMNTEAFF.

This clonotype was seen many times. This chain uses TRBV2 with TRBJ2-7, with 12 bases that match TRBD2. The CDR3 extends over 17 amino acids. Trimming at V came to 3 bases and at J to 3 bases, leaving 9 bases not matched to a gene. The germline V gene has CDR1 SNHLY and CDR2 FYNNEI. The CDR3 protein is CASSDVAVTSGSYEQYF. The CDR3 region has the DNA TGTGCCAGCAGTGATGTTGCCGTGACTAGCGGGAGCTACGAGCAGTACTTC. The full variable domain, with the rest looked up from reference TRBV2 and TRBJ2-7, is EPEVTQTPSHQVTQMGQEVILRCVPISNHLYFYWYRQILGQKVEFLVSFYNNEISEKSEIFDDQFSVERPDGSNFTLKIRSTKLEDSAMYFCASSDVAVTSGSYEQYFGPGTRLTVT.

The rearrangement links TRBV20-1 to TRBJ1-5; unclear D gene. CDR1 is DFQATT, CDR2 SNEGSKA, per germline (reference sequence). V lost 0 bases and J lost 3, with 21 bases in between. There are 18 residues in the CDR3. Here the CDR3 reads CSARDEGLESDFNQPQHF. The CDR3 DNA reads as TGCAGTGCTAGAGATGAGGGTTTAGAGTCCGACTTCAATCAGCCCCAGCATTTT.

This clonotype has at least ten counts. CDR3 bases: TGCGCCAGCAGCGAACAGTTGGACTATGGCTACACCTTC. Translation gives CASSEQLDYGYTF. The chain joins TRBV5-1 to TRBJ1-2; D ambiguous. The germline CDR1 and CDR2 sequences are SGHRS and YFSETQ. The CDR3 is 13 amino acids. V lost 4 bases and J 3 bases, leaving 10 bases between the germline ends. The full variable domain, rest sourced from reference TRBV5-1 and TRBJ1-2, is KAGVTQTPRYLIKTRGQQVTLSCSPISGHRSVSWYQQTPGQGLQFLFEYFSETQRNKGNFPGRFSGRQFSNSRSEMNVSTLELGDSALYLCASSEQLDYGYTFGSGTRLTVV.

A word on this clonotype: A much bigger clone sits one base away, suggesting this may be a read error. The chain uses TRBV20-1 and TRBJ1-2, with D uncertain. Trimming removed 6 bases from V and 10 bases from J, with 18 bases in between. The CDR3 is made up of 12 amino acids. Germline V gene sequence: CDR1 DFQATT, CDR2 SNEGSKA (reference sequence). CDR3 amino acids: CSADQRAADYTF. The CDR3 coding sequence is TGCAGTGCCGACCAGAGGGCTGCTGACTACACCTTC.

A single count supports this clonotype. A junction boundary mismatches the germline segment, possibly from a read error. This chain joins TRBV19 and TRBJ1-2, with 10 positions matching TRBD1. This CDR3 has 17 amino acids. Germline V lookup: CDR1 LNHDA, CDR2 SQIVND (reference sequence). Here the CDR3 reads CASNLRTGGMSLYDYTF. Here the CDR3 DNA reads TGTGCCAGTAATCTAAGGACAGGGGGAATGTCGCTCTATGACTACACCTTC.

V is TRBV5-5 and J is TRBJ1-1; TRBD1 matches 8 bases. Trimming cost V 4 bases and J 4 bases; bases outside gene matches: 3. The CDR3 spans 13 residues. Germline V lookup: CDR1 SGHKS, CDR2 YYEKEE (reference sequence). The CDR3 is CASSRTGITEAFF. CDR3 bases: TGTGCCAGCAGCCGGACAGGGATCACTGAAGCTTTCTTT.

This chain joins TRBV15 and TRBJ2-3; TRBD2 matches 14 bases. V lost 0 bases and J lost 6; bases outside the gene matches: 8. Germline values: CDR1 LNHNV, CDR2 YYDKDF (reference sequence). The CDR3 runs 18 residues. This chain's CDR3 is CATSRDPGLAGGGDTQYF. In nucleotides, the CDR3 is TGTGCCACCAGCAGAGATCCCGGACTAGCGGGAGGAGGGGATACGCAGTATTTT.

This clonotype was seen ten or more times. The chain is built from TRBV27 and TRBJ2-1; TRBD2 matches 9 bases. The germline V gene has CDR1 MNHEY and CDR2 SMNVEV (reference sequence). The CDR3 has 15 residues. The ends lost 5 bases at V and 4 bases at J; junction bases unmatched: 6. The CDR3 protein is CASSVAGELYNEQFF. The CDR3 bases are TGTGCCAGCAGTGTAGCGGGAGAATTATACAATGAGCAGTTCTTC.